What follows are 20 T cell receptor beta chains derived from one specimen sequenced in a study of glioma-infiltrating T cells after dendritic cell vaccination. Produced via immunoSEQ multiplex PCR; TCRdb's table is partial and in-frame only. Here the sample spans 91,000 or so clones, 65% to 85% being singletons. Time point in this sample: after dendritic cell vaccination, including at tumor progression/relapse. The input for sequencing was blood, taken after dendritic cell vaccination. All receptors derive from a human donor with glioblastoma.

Details on this clone: At one of its ends the junction is not consistent with the germline gene, which may arise from a read error. The chain has TRBV30 and TRBJ1-4, with D hard to call. This CDR3 is 16 amino acids long. Germline V gene data show CDR1 as GTSNPN and CDR2 as SVGIG (reference sequence). The CDR3 protein is CARSVREGRLNEKLFF. CDR3 sequence (DNA): TGTGCCCGGAGTGTAAGGGAGGGCAGACTCAATGAAAAACTGTTTTTT.

The chain employs TRBV4-2 and TRBJ2-2; 13 bases align to TRBD2. The germline V gene has CDR1 LGHNA and CDR2 YNFKEQ. This CDR3 is built from 16 residues. Trimming at V came to 4 bases and at J to 7 bases, leaving 6 bases not matched to a gene. The CDR3 bases are TGTGCCAGCAGCCGGACTAGCGGGAGAACGGGCGGGGAGCTGTTTTTT. Encoded protein: CASSRTSGRTGGELFF.

The V call is TRBV5-1, the J call TRBJ1-1; D perhaps matches TRBD1 (5 bases). V gave up 4 bases and J gave up 4 bases, with 17 bases separating them. This CDR3 has 15 residues. Germline V CDR1 and CDR2: SGHRS, YFSETQ. CDR3 residues: CASSPRQGGGTEAFF. CDR3 nucleotide sequence: TGCGCCAGCAGCCCCCGGCAGGGCGGGGGCACTGAAGCTTTCTTT.

The gene calls are TRBV7-3 and TRBJ2-3; 11 nucleotides line up with TRBD2. Trimming cost V 4 bases and J 2 bases; bases outside gene matches: 14. The germline V gene has CDR1 SGHTA and CDR2 FQGTGA. CDR3 size: 19 residues. CDR3 bases: TGTGCCAGCAGCTCTATAGCGGGAGGGCCAGAATTTCTCACAGATACGCAGTATTTT. Translating gives CASSSIAGGPEFLTDTQYF.

V usage is TRBV7-9 and J usage is TRBJ2-1, with a tentative D call TRBD2 (5 bases). V was pared by 3 bases and J by 7 bases, with 13 bases between. Per the germline V gene, CDR1 is SEHNR and CDR2 is FQNEAQ (reference sequence). The CDR3 extends over 14 amino acids. CDR3 amino acids: CASSFRGPGNEQFF. CDR3 coding DNA: TGTGCCAGCAGCTTCAGAGGGCCGGGAAATGAGCAGTTCTTC.

This clone showed up just a few times. The rearrangement joins TRBV18 to TRBJ2-1, with TRBD1 matching over 8 bases. Trimming at V came to 5 bases and at J to 7 bases, leaving 1 base not matched to a gene. The CDR3 runs 12 residues. The germline V gene has CDR1 KGHSH and CDR2 LQKENI. The CDR3 sequence is CASSRDRNEQFF. The DNA of the CDR3 is TGTGCCAGCTCAAGGGACAGGAATGAGCAGTTCTTC.

CDR3 protein: CASSRRGSRYGYTF. In DNA, the CDR3 is TGTGCCAGCAGCCGCAGGGGGTCCCGCTATGGCTACACCTTC. The chain is built from TRBV11-2 and TRBJ1-2; 7 positions match TRBD1. In germline, CDR1 is SGHAT, CDR2 FQNNGV. The CDR3 consists of 14 residues. The ends lost 5 bases at V and 4 bases at J; junction bases unmatched: 7.

In this sample, this clone turned up once. The rearrangement links TRBV7-9 to TRBJ2-7, with 14 bases that match TRBD2. This CDR3 is 15 amino acids long. V was clipped by 5 bases and J by 5 bases; unmatched bases: 5. Germline loops: CDR1 SEHNR, CDR2 FQNEAQ (reference sequence). The CDR3: CASSPGLAGGHEQYF. The CDR3 DNA sequence: TGTGCCAGCAGCCCCGGACTAGCGGGAGGTCACGAGCAGTACTTC.

This chain uses TRBV7-3 with TRBJ1-6, with a tentative D call TRBD1 (5 bases). Between the trimmed V and J ends, which lost 4 bases and 8 bases, there was a span of 12 bases. The CDR3 totals 14 residues. Germline V gene sequence: CDR1 SGHTA, CDR2 FQGTGA. The CDR3 bases are TGTGCCAGCAGCTCGCAGGGAATGGATTCACCCCTCCACTTT. It translates to CASSSQGMDSPLHF.

This sequence joins TRBV5-1 and TRBJ1-1; no reliable D call. Germline V CDR1 and CDR2: SGHRS, YFSETQ. V was cut by 2 bases and J by 3 bases, with 14 bases left in between. The CDR3 consists of 15 residues. This chain's CDR3 is CASSLENFRDTEAFF. CDR3 in DNA: TGCGCCAGCAGCTTAGAAAATTTCCGGGACACTGAAGCTTTCTTT.

This CDR3 is CASNPGGVYYEQYF. CDR3 bases: TGTGCCAGCAATCCCGGCGGCGTTTACTACGAGCAGTACTTC. V gene TRBV7-9 combines with J gene TRBJ2-7; D unresolved. This CDR3 comprises 14 residues. Germline values: CDR1 SEHNR, CDR2 FQNEAQ (reference sequence). Trimming removed 7 bases at V and 3 bases at J, with 16 bases between.

This clone has a single count. The chain carries TRBV6-5 and TRBJ1-2; the D gene is possibly TRBD1 (6 bases). Trimming removed 6 bases from V and 4 bases from J, with 15 bases in between. CDR3 length: 14 residues. CDR1 and CDR2 (germline): MNHEY, SVGAGI. The CDR3 reads CASRGAAGPYGYTF. CDR3 sequence (DNA): TGTGCCAGCAGGGGGGCGGCAGGTCCCTATGGCTACACCTTC.

J is TRBJ2-7 and V is TRBV4-1; TRBD1 aligns across 7 bases. V was pared by 0 bases and J by 3 bases, with 11 bases of the junction left unmatched. The CDR3 spans 17 residues. The V gene's germline CDR1 is MGHRA and CDR2 YSYEKL. This CDR3 reads CASSQEPPGGLRYEQYF. The CDR3 DNA follows: TGCGCCAGCAGCCAAGAACCCCCAGGGGGTCTGCGCTACGAGCAGTACTTC.

This clone has just a few counts. This chain joins TRBV6-1 and TRBJ1-1; 7 nucleotides line up with TRBD1. CDR1 MNHNS and CDR2 SASEGT come from the germline V gene. The CDR3 has 15 residues. The ends lost 5 bases at V and 5 bases at J; junction bases unmatched: 11. In DNA form, the CDR3 reads TGTGCCAGCAGTACCCCCCAGGGGGTGTTAACTGAAGCTTTCTTT. It is translated as CASSTPQGVLTEAFF.

The genes are TRBV5-4 and TRBJ2-1; TRBD2 matches 9 bases. J gave up 4 bases and V 1 base, and 3 bases lay outside the gene matches. Germline CDR1 is SGHNT and CDR2 is YYREEE (reference sequence). The length of the CDR3 is 15 residues. The CDR3 here is CASSLYSGGYNEQFF. The CDR3 DNA sequence: TGTGCCAGCAGCTTGTATAGCGGGGGTTACAATGAGCAGTTCTTC.

The V and J genes are TRBV28 and TRBJ2-6; D remains unclear. This CDR3 region has 16 residues. Trimming shortened V by 2 bases and J by 0 bases, and 8 bases separated the two germline ends. CDR1 is MDHEN and CDR2 is SYDVKM in the germline V gene. For the CDR3, the DNA is TGTGCCAGCAGTTTAGACACGAACTCTGGGGCCAACGTCCTGACTTTC. The encoded protein is CASSLDTNSGANVLTF.

In this sample, this clone turned up once. The chain combines TRBV5-4 with TRBJ2-3, with TRBD2 matching over 8 bases. The V segment lost 5 bases and the J segment 1 base; nucleotides outside the gene matches: 9. The CDR3 consists of 16 residues. Germline CDR1 is SGHNT and CDR2 is YYREEE (reference sequence). CDR3 in amino acids: CASRQRGLARTDTQYF. CDR3 nucleotide sequence: TGTGCCAGCAGACAACGCGGACTAGCACGCACAGATACGCAGTATTTT. The full variable domain, in which reference TRBV5-4 and TRBJ2-3 provide the parts outside the CDR3, is ETGVTQSPTHLIKTRGQQVTLRCSSQSGHNTVSWYQQALGQGPQFIFQYYREEENGRGNFPPRFSGLQFPNYSSELNVNALELDDSALYLCASRQRGLARTDTQYFGPGTRLTVL.

This chain links TRBV7-9 with TRBJ2-7; 9 positions match TRBD1. The J segment lost 4 bases and the V segment lost 1 base, leaving 5 bases of the junction unmatched. Germline loops: CDR1 SEHNR, CDR2 FQNEAQ (reference sequence). The CDR3 is 15 residues long. The CDR3 nucleotides are TGTGCCAGCAGCTTAGTCGGGACAGGGCTTTACGAGCAGTACTTC. Encoded protein: CASSLVGTGLYEQYF. Full variable domain (rest looked up from reference TRBV7-9 and TRBJ2-7): DTGVSQNPRHKITKRGQNVTFRCDPISEHNRLYWYRQTLGQGPEFLTYFQNEAQLEKSRLLSDRFSAERPKGSFSTLEIQRTEQGDSAMYLCASSLVGTGLYEQYFGPGTRLTVT.

The CDR3 region has the DNA TGTGCCAGCAGAGGAACTTCGGAGTATCAGCCCCAGCATTTT. The encoded protein is CASRGTSEYQPQHF. V usage is TRBV28 and J usage is TRBJ1-5; D remains unclear. Between the trimmed V and J ends, which lost 6 bases and 5 bases, there was a span of 14 bases. The germline V gene encodes CDR1 MDHEN and CDR2 SYDVKM. CDR3 size: 14 residues.

CDR3 protein: CASSYPSAGELFF. The CDR3 nucleotides are TGTGCCAGCAGTTACCCGAGCGCCGGGGAGCTGTTTTTT. The V and J genes are TRBV6-5 and TRBJ2-2; D gene uncertain. This CDR3 region has 13 residues. Looked up from germline, CDR1 is MNHEY and CDR2 is SVGAGI. V was clipped by 2 bases and J by 6 bases, with 7 bases between them.